Sequencing of this T cell receptor (beta chain) was carried out in a study of shared clonotypes between healthy human individuals. Whole-study context: A donor's plate count was three for CD4 naive and three for CD4 memory; CD8 naive had two and CD8 memory one. Findings and limits, study-wide: Lower generation probabilities were found for non-shared clonotypes than for those shared by all four donors. Sorted-subset samples were not fully sequenced, rarefaction indicated.

The method was immunoSEQ multiplex PCR; TCRdb's version includes in-frame clones alone and lacks a portion of them. Of about 820,000 clones listed, about 92% are singletons. It was CD45RO-negative cells, positively selected for CCR7, that made up naive CD8 cells, with terminally differentiated effector memory CD45RA+ cells excluded. Germline loops: CDR1 LNHDA, CDR2 SQIVND (reference sequence). Trimming removed 5 bases at V and 1 base at J, with 12 bases between. CDR3 length: 15 amino acids. With regard to this clone: Its antigen is currently unknown.

This chain joins TRBV19 and TRBJ2-1; unclear D gene. Input material: naive CD8+ T cells sorted from blood. The clonotype was recovered from a man younger than 40 in good health. The CDR3 coding sequence is TGTGCCAGTAGTCCTGCCGACCGGTCCTACAATGAGCAGTTCTTC. As protein: CASSPADRSYNEQFF.